The present T cell receptor beta chain was sequenced within a study of shared clonotypes between healthy human individuals. Study outcomes and limitations: An expected dependence of interdonor clonotype sharing on sequencing depth was noted.

Method: immunoSEQ multiplex PCR; TCRdb's copy keeps in-frame clones and lacks some. The table includes about 1 million clones, more than 60% detected once. Splitting of CD4+ cells produced CD45RA+ naive and CD45RA-negative memory subsets. The CDR3 has 13 amino acids. The V segment lost 10 bases and the J segment 7 bases; nucleotides outside the gene matches: 6. Germline assignment: CDR1 MNHEY and CDR2 SVGAGI. On this clone: The antigen is not known.

V is TRBV6-5 and J is TRBJ2-1; 11 bases are a match to TRBD2. This clonotype originated in a man aged 18 to 30 in good health. Sequenced material: memory CD4+ T cells sorted from blood. Subset indicated: CD45RA-negative fraction. The CDR3 is CATGLAAGNEQFF. The CDR3 region has the DNA TGTGCCACGGGACTAGCGGCGGGGAATGAGCAGTTCTTC.